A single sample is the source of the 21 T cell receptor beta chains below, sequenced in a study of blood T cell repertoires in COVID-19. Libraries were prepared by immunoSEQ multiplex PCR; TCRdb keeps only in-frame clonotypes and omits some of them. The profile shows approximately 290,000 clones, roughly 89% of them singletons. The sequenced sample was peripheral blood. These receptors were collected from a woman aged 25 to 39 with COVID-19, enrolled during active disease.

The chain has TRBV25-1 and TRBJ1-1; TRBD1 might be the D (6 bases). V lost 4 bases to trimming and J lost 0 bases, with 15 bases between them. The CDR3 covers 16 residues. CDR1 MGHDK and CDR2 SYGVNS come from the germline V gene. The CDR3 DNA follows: TGTGCCAGCAGTGGAAGGGGGAGGGGTATGAACACTGAAGCTTTCTTT. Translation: CASSGRGRGMNTEAFF.

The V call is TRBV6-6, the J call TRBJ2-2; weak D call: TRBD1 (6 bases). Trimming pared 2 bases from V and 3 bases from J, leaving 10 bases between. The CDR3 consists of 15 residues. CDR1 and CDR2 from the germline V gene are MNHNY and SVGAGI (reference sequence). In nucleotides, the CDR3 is TGTGCCAGCAGTTACGGCAGGGGCTACACCGGGGAGCTGTTTTTT. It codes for CASSYGRGYTGELFF.

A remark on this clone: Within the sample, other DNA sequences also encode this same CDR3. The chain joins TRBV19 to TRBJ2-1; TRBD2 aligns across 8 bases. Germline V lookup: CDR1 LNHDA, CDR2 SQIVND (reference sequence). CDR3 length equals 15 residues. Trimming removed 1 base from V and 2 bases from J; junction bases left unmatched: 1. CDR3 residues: CASSIAGGPYNEQFF. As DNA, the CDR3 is TGTGCCAGTAGTATAGCGGGGGGGCCCTACAATGAGCAGTTCTTC.

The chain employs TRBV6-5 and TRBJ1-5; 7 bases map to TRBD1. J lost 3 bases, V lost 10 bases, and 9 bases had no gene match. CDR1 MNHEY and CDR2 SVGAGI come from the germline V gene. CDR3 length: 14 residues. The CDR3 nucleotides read TGTGCCACCTGGGACAGCAGAATCAATCAGCCCCAGCATTTT. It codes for CATWDSRINQPQHF.

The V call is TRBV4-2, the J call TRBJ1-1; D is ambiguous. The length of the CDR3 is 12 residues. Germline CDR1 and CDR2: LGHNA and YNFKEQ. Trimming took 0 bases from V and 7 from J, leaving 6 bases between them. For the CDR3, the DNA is TGTGCCAGCAGCCAAGATTTGAGTGAAGCTTTCTTT. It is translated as CASSQDLSEAFF.

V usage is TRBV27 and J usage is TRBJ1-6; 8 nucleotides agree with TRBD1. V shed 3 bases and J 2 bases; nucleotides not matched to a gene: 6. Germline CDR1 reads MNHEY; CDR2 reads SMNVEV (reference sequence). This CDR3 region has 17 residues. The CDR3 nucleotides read TGTGCCAGCAGTTTCCAACAGGGGGAGACCTATAATTCACCCCTCCACTTT. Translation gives CASSFQQGETYNSPLHF.

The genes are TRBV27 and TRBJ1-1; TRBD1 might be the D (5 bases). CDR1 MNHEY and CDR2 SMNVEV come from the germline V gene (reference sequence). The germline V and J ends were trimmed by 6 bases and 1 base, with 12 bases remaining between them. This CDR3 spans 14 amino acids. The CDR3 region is CASSLSRENTEAFF. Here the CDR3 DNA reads TGTGCCAGCAGCCTAAGCAGGGAGAACACTGAAGCTTTCTTT.

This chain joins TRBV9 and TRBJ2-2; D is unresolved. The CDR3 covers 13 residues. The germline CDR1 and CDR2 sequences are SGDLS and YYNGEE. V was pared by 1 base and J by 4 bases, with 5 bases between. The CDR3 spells CASSVHFTGELFF. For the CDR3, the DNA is TGTGCCAGCAGCGTACACTTCACCGGGGAGCTGTTTTTT.

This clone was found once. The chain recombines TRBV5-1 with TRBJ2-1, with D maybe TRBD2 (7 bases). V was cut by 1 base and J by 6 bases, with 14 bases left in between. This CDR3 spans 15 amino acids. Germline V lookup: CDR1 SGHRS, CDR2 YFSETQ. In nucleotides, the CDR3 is TGCGCCAGCAGCTTGTTGGGGGGGCTAGTCAATGAGCAGTTCTTC. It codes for CASSLLGGLVNEQFF.

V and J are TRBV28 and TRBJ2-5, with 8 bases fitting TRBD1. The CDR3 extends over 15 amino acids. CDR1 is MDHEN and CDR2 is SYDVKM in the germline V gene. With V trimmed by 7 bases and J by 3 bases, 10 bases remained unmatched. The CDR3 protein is CASTKQGGGEETQYF. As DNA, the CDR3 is TGTGCCAGCACGAAACAGGGGGGTGGGGAAGAGACCCAGTACTTC.

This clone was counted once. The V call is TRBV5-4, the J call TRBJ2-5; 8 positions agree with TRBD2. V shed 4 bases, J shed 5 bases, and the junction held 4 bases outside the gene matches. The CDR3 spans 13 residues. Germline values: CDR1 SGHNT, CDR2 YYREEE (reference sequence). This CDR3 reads CASSRTSMETQYF. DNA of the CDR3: TGTGCCAGCAGCCGGACTAGCATGGAGACCCAGTACTTC.

The CDR3 sequence: CASSLNPQDRATEAFF. CDR3 nucleotides: TGTGCCAGCAGCTTAAACCCACAGGACAGGGCCACTGAAGCTTTCTTT. The chain is built from TRBV7-2 and TRBJ1-1, with TRBD1 identical over 8 bases. Trimming cost V 2 bases and J 4 bases; bases outside gene matches: 9. Looked up from germline, CDR1 is SGHTA and CDR2 is FQGNSA. This CDR3 has 16 residues.

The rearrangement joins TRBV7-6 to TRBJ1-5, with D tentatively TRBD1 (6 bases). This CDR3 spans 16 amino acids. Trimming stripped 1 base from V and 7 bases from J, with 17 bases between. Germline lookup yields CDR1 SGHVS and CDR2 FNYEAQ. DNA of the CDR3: TGTGCCAGCAGCTTAGAGGCCAGGGGATTATTCCAGCCCCAGCATTTT. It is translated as CASSLEARGLFQPQHF.

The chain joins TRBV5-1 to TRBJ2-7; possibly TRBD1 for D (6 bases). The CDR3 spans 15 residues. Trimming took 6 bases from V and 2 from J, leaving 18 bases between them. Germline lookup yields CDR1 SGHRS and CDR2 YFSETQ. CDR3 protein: CASTTSRGSTYEQYF. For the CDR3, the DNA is TGCGCCAGCACTACTTCTAGGGGGTCGACCTACGAGCAGTACTTC. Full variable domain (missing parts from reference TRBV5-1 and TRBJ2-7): KAGVTQTPRYLIKTRGQQVTLSCSPISGHRSVSWYQQTPGQGLQFLFEYFSETQRNKGNFPGRFSGRQFSNSRSEMNVSTLELGDSALYLCASTTSRGSTYEQYFGPGTRLTVT.

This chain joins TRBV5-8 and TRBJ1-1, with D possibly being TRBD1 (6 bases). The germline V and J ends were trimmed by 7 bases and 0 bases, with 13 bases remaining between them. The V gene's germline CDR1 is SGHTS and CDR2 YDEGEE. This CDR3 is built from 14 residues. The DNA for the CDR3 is TGTGCCAGCGCACAGACAGGCATGAACACTGAAGCTTTCTTT. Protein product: CASAQTGMNTEAFF.

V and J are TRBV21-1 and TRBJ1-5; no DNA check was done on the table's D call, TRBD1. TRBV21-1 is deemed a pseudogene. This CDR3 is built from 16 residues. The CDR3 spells CASSIREQGFNQPQHF. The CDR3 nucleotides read TGTGCCAGCAGCATACGGGAACAGGGATTCAATCAGCCCCAGCATTTT.

The CDR3 nucleotides read TGTGCCAGCAGCCAAGATCAGGGGGCGCAAGAGACCCAGTACTTC. Its translation: CASSQDQGAQETQYF. The V call is TRBV4-2, the J call TRBJ2-5, with TRBD1 matching over 8 bases. CDR3 length: 15 residues. Germline V gives CDR1 LGHNA, CDR2 YNFKEQ. V lost 0 bases and J lost 2; bases outside the gene matches: 2.

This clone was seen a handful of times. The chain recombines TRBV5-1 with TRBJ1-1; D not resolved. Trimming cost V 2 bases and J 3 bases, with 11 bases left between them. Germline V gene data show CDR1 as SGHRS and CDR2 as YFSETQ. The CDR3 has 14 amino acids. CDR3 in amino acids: CASSLDGGYTEAFF. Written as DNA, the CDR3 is TGCGCCAGCAGCTTAGACGGCGGGTACACTGAAGCTTTCTTT.

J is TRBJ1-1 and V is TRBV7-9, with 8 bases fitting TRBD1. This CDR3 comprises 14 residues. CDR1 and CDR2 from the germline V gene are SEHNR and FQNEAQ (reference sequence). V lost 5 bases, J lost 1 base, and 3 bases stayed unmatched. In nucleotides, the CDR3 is TGTGCCAGCAGCACACAGGGGGGGAACACTGAAGCTTTCTTT. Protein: CASSTQGGNTEAFF. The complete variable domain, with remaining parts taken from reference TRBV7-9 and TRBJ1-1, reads DTGVSQNPRHKITKRGQNVTFRCDPISEHNRLYWYRQTLGQGPEFLTYFQNEAQLEKSRLLSDRFSAERPKGSFSTLEIQRTEQGDSAMYLCASSTQGGNTEAFFGQGTRLTVV.

The CDR3 reads CAIRATGTATEAFF. CDR3 nucleotide sequence: TGTGCCATCAGGGCAACAGGGACCGCCACTGAAGCTTTCTTT. The chain combines TRBV10-3 with TRBJ1-1; TRBD1 is a possible D gene (6 bases). CDR3 size: 14 residues. V was clipped by 6 bases and J by 4 bases, with 15 bases between them. Germline CDR1 is ENHRY and CDR2 is SYGVKD.

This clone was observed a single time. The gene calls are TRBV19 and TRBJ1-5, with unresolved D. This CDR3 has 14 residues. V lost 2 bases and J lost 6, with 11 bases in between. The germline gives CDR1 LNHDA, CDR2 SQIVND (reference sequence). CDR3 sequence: CASSISGNAQPQHF. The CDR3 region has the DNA TGTGCCAGTAGTATAAGCGGGAATGCTCAGCCCCAGCATTTT.